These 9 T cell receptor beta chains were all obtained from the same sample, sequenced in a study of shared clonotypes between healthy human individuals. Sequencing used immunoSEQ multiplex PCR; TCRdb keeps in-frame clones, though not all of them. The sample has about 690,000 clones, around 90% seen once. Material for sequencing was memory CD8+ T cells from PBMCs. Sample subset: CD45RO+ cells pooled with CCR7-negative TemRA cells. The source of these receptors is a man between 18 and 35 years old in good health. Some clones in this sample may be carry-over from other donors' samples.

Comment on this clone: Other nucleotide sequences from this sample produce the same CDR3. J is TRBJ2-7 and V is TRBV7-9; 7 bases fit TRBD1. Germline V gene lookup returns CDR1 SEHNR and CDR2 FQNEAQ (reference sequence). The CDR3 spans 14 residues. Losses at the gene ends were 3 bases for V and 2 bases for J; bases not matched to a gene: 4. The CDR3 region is CASSFRDRAYEQYF. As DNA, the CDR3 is TGTGCCAGCAGCTTCCGGGACAGAGCCTACGAGCAGTACTTC.

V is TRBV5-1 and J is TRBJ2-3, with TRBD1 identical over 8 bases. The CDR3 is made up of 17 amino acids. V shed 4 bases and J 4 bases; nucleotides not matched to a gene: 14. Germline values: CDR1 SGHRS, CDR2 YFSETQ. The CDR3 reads CASSPQGQGFLSDTQYF. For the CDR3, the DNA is TGCGCCAGCAGCCCACAAGGACAGGGTTTTCTTTCAGATACGCAGTATTTT.

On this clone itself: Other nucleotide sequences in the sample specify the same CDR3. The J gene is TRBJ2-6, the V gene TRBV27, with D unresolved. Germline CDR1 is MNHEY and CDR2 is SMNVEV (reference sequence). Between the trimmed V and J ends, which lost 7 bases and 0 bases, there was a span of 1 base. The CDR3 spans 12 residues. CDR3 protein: CASTSGANVLTF. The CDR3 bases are TGTGCCAGCACCTCTGGGGCCAACGTCCTGACTTTC.

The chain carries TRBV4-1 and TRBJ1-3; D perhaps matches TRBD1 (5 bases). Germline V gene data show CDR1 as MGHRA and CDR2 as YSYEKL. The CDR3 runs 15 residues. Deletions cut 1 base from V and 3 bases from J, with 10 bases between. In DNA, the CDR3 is TGCGCCAGCAGCCAAGCCCGGCAGGGTGGAAACACCATATATTTT. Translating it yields CASSQARQGGNTIYF.

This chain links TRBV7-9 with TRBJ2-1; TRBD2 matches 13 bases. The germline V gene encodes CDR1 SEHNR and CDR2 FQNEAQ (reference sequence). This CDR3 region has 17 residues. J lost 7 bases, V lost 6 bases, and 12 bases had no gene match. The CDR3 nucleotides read TGTGCCAGCAGACAACACCCTAGGACTAGCGGGAGAAATGAGCAGTTCTTC. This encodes CASRQHPRTSGRNEQFF.

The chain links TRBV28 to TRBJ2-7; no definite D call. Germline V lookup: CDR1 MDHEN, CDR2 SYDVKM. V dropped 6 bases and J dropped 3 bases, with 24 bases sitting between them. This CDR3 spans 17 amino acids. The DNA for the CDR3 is TGTGCCAGCAGGCCAAACAAACGGTTAGGTCCTTACTACGAGCAGTACTTC. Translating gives CASRPNKRLGPYYEQYF. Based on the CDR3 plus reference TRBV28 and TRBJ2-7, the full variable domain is DVKVTQSSRYLVKRTGEKVFLECVQDMDHENMFWYRQDPGLGLRLIYFSYDVKMKEKGDIPEGYSVSREKKERFSLILESASTNQTSMYLCASRPNKRLGPYYEQYFGPGTRLTVT.

In nucleotides, the CDR3 is TGTGCCAGTAGTATAACGGTGTTCCGGCAAGAGACCCAGTACTTC. It encodes CASSITVFRQETQYF. The chain is built from TRBV19 and TRBJ2-5, with no clear D. CDR3 size: 15 residues. V lost 2 bases, J lost 2 bases, and 12 bases lay in between. Per germline, CDR1 LNHDA and CDR2 SQIVND (reference sequence).

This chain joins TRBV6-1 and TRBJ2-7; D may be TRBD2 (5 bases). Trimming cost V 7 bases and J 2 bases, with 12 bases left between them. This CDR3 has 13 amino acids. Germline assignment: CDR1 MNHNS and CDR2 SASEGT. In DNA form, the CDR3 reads TGTGCCAGCAAACAGAGAGGGCCCTACGAGCAGTACTTC. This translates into CASKQRGPYEQYF.

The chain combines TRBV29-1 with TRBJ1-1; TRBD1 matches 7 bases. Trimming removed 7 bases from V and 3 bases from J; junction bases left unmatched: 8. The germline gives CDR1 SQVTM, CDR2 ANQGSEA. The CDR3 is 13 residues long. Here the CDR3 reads CSARPTGDTEAFF. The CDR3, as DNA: TGCAGCGCCCGCCCCACAGGGGACACTGAAGCTTTCTTT.